This entry is about one T cell receptor (beta chain). This CDR3 contains 15 residues. Germline CDR1 SNHLY, CDR2 FYNNEI. V trimming: 4 bases; J trimming: 9 bases; junction bases outside the gene matches: 8. This specimen belongs to a study of blood T cell repertoires in COVID-19. As handled by the study authors: Reference gene primer amplification in the assay estimated nucleated cell counts. Sequenced by immunoSEQ multiplex PCR; TCRdb stores in-frame clones only, minus some. V, J and clone size are taken as reported in that table, and D and trimming were inferred from the DNA itself. The table includes about 240,000 clones, approximately 88% detected once.

The source is a woman under 40 with acute or convalescent COVID-19. This rearrangement joins TRBV2 to TRBJ2-1; 11 nucleotides align to TRBD2. The sample was peripheral blood. CDR3 in amino acids: CASSGLAGGGGEQFF. Written as DNA, the CDR3 is TGTGCCAGCAGTGGATTAGCGGGAGGGGGCGGTGAGCAGTTCTTC. The whole variable domain, remainder taken from reference TRBV2 and TRBJ2-1, is EPEVTQTPSHQVTQMGQEVILRCVPISNHLYFYWYRQILGQKVEFLVSFYNNEISEKSEIFDDQFSVERPDGSNFTLKIRSTKLEDSAMYFCASSGLAGGGGEQFFGPGTRLTVL.